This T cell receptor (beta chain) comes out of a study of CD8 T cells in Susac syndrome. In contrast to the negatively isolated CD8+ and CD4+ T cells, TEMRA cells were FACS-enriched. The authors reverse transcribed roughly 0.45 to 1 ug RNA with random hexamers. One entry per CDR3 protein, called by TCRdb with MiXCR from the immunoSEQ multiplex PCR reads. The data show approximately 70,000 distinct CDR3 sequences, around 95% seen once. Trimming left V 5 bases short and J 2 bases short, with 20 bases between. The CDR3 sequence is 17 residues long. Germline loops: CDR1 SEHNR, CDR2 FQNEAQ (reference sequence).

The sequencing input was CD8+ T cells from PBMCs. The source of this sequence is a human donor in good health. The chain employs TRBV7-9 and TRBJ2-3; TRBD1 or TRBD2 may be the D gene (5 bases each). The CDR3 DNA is TGTGCCAGCAGCCCTCCGGGACCGAGAATATTCACAGATACGCAGTATTTT. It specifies CASSPPGPRIFTDTQYF.